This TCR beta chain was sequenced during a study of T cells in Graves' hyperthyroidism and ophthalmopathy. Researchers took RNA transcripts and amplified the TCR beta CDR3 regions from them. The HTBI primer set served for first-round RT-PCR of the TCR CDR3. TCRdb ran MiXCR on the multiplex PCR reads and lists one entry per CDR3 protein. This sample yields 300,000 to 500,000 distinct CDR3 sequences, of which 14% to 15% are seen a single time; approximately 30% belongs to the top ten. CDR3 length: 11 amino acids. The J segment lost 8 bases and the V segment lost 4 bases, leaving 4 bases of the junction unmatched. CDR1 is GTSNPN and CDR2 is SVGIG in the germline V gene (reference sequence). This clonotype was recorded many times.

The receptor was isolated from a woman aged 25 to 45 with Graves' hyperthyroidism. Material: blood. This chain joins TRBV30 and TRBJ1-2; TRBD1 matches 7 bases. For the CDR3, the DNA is TGTGCCTGGAACAGGGGTGAAGGCTACACCTTC. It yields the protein CAWNRGEGYTF.